A single T cell receptor beta chain is shown here with its context. Its specificity is unknown. The data are from a study of cytomegalovirus exposure and HLA in healthy donors. 60 Vbeta and 13 Jbeta primers were used in PCR. Original processing methods: In a later analysis, the count reached 82 million or so unique TCR beta chains, with about 11 million shared. Only in-frame clones appear in the TCRdb table, and some are missing; sequencing was by immunoSEQ multiplex PCR. The DNA was the basis for D and trimming; V, J and clone size are from that table. The sample includes approximately 110,000 clones, about 60% of them seen just once. The germline CDR1 and CDR2 sequences are SGHDT and YYEEEE. This CDR3 is 15 amino acids long. The study, taken as a whole, reports: Immune exposure information available was restricted to CMV serostatus. HLA-A and HLA-B allele assignments for most subjects were reportedly predicted accurately using TCR beta sequences. According to the study, 150 to 200 TCR beta chains were cytomegalovirus-associated.

The chain uses TRBV5-6 and TRBJ2-5; tentatively, D is TRBD1 (6 bases). The tail of the sequence fits TRBJ2-7 better, so the J call may be wrong. What was sequenced was PBMCs. The TCR comes from a woman in her thirties in good health and CMV-seronegative. The CDR3: CASSLGGGRQDEQYF. The CDR3 bases are TGTGCCAGCAGCTTGGGGGGTGGGAGACAGGACGAGCAGTACTTC.